This T cell receptor (beta chain) was recovered during a study of lymphopenia after photon versus proton radiotherapy. Assay used: immunoSEQ multiplex PCR; TCRdb lists only in-frame clones, some missing. The sample lists under 30,000 clones, over 65% occurring once. Per germline, CDR1 LGHNA and CDR2 YSLEER. This CDR3 region has 14 residues. Trimming pared 5 bases from V and 1 base from J, leaving 11 bases between. Comments on this clone: The antigen remains unidentified.

Study-wide findings and caveats: Oligoclonal CD8+ Temra expansion after nadir drove photon patients' diversity drop. Better survival with proton therapy was suggested as possible, not demonstrated. Larger post-nadir TCR diversity loss correlated inversely with survival in deceased patients.

This clonotype was sampled from a man aged 40-49 years with gastric cancer. The material was peripheral blood, obtained from a patient treated with photon-based radiotherapy. The chain is built from TRBV4-3 and TRBJ1-1; D may be TRBD1 (5 bases). The CDR3 bases are TGCGCCAGCAGCTTCCGTGGGGGGAACACTGAAGCTTTCTTT. It yields the protein CASSFRGGNTEAFF.